This section outlines one T cell receptor (beta chain) sequence together with its context. Its antigen remains unidentified. No clone much larger than this one lies a single base away; base qualities are absent. These data are taken from a study of blood T cells in healthy people across ages (dated by TCRdb to about 2015). Notes on the research overall: In model experiments, template switching captured roughly one uniquely barcoded TCR beta cDNA molecule for every two T cells. To avoid experimental bias, donors of different ages were spread randomly across the sequencing lanes. The study analyzed two additional independent replicas of 1 million unique cDNA reads from the same blood draw for two donors, one aged 18 to 30 and one aged 80 or older. Using deep sequencing normalized with unique cDNA molecular identifiers, the study measured how TCR beta repertoire diversity changes with age. Four age groups were formed from the donors: young (average approximately 15 years), middle-aged (approximately 40), aged (more than 55) and long-lived (about 80). Broad study findings and their caveats: Estimates of total diversity based on one million sequenced T cells were considered lower bounds and underestimates. As age increased, observed TCR beta diversity per million T cells dropped in a roughly linear way, and a significant reduction was already evident by age 40. A strong correlation was found between observed TCR beta diversity and the percentage of naive T cells measured by flow cytometry. Because profiling used bulk unsorted PBMCs, naive and antigen-experienced compartments could not be compared conclusively. Compared with the aged group, the long-lived group had more naive CD4+ T cells, fewer expanded clones and increased TCR diversity, a pattern suggesting age selection. Because donor CMV infection status was unknown, age-related changes in expanded clonotypes were potentially confounded.

V is pruned by 7 bases and J by 6 bases, leaving 13 bases of the junction without a gene match. The CDR3 sequence holds 15 residues, the cysteine and phenylalanine included. The sequence is cut down to CDR3 DNA, 45 bases in frame from base 1. CDR1 and CDR2 were assigned from the germline V gene as MNHEY and SVGAGI. Libraries came from 5' RACE. This sample was sequenced with an Illumina HiSeq 2500. A second PCR of roughly 7 to 11 cycles was performed with a sample-barcoded 5' primer and a J-beta primer mix. A unique molecular identifier was introduced onto each TCR beta cDNA molecule by a template-switch 5' adaptor carrying 12 random nucleotides. At least 3 million CDR3-containing paired-end reads were obtained from each sample. First-strand cDNA was synthesized from all RNA with the Mint cDNA synthesis kit, primed by a TRBC-specific oligonucleotide. Following uracil-DNA glycosylase treatment, all cDNA underwent a first 18-cycle PCR with the universal primers M1SS and BC2_uni_R. The paper's processing steps were these. Normalization of each sample was performed by random selection of 1 million high-quality reads, each carrying a distinct molecular identifier. Reads with shared molecular identifiers were discarded instead of being binned into consensus sequences. CDR3 identification, clonotype clustering and error correction used MiTCR with a Q25 quality threshold and the strictest error-elimination algorithm. A nonparametric unseen species model using Euler transformation provided a lower-bound estimate of total TCR beta diversity. Using fastp trimming at Q25 and MiXCR clonotype assembly, TCRdb reanalyzed the public sequencing data and kept in-frame beta chains. All rows with the same CDR3 protein become a single entry with the most common DNA and genes. The V and J calls and clone size are TCRdb's, not the authors'. The sample profile shows about 1,500,000 distinct CDR3 sequences; 35% to 45% of them were found once. Approximately 7.9% of the sample lies in the top ten.

Donors were approximately 42 systemically healthy Caucasian individuals from Russia aged roughly 6 to 90 years. About 9.6 milliliters of peripheral blood were collected from each donor into EDTA-treated Vacutainer tubes. Ficoll-Paque density-gradient centrifugation was used to isolate PBMCs, with at least 6.5 million per sample. Trizol reagent was used to extract total RNA from the PBMCs, yielding at least 5 micrograms per sample. For every donor, an aliquot of PBMCs went through flow cytometry to measure the percentages of naive CD45RAhigh/CD27high T cells. Material for sequencing was blood. The rearranged chain carries TRBV6-5 and TRBJ2-7; 9 bases in the junction line up with TRBD1. The sequence was collected from a woman younger than 35 in good health. The bases read TGTGCCAGCACTTCTTCCGGGACAGGGTACCGCGAGCAGTACTTC. Translation gives CASTSSGTGYREQYF.